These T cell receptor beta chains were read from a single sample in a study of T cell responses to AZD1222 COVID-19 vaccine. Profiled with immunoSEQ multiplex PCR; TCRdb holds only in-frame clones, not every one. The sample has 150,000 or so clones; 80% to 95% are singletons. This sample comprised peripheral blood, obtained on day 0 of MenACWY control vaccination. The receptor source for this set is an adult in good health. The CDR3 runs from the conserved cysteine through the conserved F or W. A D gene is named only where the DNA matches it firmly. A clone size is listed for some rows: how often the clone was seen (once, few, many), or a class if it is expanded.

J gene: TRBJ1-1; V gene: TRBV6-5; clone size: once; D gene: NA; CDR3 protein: CASNLQTNTEAFF; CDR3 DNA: TGTGCCAGCAATCTACAGACGAACACTGAAGCTTTCTTT
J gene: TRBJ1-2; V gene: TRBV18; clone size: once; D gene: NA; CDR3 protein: CASSPETSYGYTF; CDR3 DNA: TGTGCCAGCTCACCAGAGACATCTTATGGCTACACCTTC
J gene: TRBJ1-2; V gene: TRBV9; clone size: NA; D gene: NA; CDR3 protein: CASSVVNGYGYTF; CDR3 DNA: TGTGCCAGCAGCGTAGTGAACGGCTATGGCTACACCTTC
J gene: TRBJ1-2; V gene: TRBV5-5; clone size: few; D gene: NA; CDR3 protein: CASSYPGSSDYGYTF; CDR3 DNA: TGTGCCAGCAGCTACCCAGGGAGTTCCGACTATGGCTACACCTTC
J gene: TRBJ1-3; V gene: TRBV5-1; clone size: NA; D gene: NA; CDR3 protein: CASSLENSLGVTHSGNTIYF; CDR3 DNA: TGCGCCAGCAGCTTGGAGAATTCCCTGGGTGTGACCCACTCTGGAAACACCATATATTTT
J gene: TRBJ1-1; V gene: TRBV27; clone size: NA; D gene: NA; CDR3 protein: CASSRRGGALTEAFF; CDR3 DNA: TGTGCCAGCAGTCGACGGGGGGGCGCGTTGACTGAAGCTTTCTTT
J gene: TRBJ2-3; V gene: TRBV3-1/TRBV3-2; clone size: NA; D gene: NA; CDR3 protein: CASSQGGSGAGTQYF; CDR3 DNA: TGTGCCAGCAGCCAGGGCGGTTCAGGGGCCGGTACGCAGTATTTT
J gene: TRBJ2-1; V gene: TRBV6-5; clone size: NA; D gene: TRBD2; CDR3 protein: CASKPLAGLYNEQFF; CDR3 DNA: TGTGCCAGCAAACCATTAGCGGGGCTATACAATGAGCAGTTCTTC
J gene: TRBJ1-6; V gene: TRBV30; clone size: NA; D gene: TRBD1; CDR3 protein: CAWKGTGILDSPLHF; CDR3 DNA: TGTGCCTGGAAGGGGACAGGTATTCTCGATTCACCCCTCCACTTT
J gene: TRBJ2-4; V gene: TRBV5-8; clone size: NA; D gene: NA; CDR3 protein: CASSLGGLAKNIQYF; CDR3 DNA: TGTGCCAGCAGCTTGGGGGGGCTAGCCAAAAACATTCAGTACTTC
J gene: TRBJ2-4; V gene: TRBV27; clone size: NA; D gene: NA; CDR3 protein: CASSSLGLAKNIQYF; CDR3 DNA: TGTGCCAGCAGTTCTCTTGGTCTCGCCAAAAACATTCAGTACTTC
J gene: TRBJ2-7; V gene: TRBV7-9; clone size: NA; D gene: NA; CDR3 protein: CASSPGGGQWLYEQYF; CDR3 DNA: TGTGCCAGCAGCCCTGGGGGGGGACAGTGGTTGTACGAGCAGTACTTC
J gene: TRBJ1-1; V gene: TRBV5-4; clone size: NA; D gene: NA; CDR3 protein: CASSLAAGLITEAFF; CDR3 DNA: TGTGCCAGCAGCTTGGCCGCGGGTTTGATCACTGAAGCTTTCTTT
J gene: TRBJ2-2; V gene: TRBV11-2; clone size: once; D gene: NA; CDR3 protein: CASSSGAGVTGELFF; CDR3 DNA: TGTGCCAGCAGCTCCGGGGCAGGGGTTACCGGGGAGCTGTTTTTT
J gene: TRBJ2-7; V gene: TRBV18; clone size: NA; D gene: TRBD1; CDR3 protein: CASSQGTGSLEQYF; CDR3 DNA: TGTGCCAGCTCACAGGGGACAGGTTCGCTCGAGCAGTACTTC
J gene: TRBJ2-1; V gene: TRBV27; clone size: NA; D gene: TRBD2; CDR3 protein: CASRTGLAGYNEQFF; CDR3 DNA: TGTGCCAGCAGAACGGGACTAGCGGGGTACAATGAGCAGTTCTTC
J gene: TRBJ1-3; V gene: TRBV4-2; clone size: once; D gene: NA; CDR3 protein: CASSRQGQDSGNTIYF; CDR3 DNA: TGTGCCAGCAGCCGGCAAGGGCAGGACTCTGGAAACACCATATATTTT
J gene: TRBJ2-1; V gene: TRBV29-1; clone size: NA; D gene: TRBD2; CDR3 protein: CSVEGLAYPSYNEQFF; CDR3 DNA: TGCAGCGTTGAAGGACTAGCTTATCCATCCTACAATGAGCAGTTCTTC
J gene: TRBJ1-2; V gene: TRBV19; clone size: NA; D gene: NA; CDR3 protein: CASRLNQGRYGYTF; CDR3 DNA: TGTGCCAGTAGGCTAAACCAGGGGAGATATGGCTACACCTTC
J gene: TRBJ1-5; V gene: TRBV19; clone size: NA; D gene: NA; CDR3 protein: CASSIQFRSGAQPQHF; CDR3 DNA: TGTGCCAGTAGTATACAATTCAGGTCGGGGGCTCAGCCCCAGCATTTT
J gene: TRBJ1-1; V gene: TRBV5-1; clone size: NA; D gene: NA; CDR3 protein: CASREAPNTEAFF; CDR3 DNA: TGCGCCAGCAGAGAAGCCCCGAACACTGAAGCTTTCTTT
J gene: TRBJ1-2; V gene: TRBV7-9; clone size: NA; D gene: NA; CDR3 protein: CASSPTGVPGDGYTF; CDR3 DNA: TGTGCCAGCAGCCCGACCGGGGTTCCGGGGGATGGCTACACCTTC
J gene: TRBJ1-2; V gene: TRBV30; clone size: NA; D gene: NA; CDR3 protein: CAWSELQGNYGYTF; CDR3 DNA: TGTGCCTGGAGTGAGCTACAGGGCAACTATGGCTACACCTTC
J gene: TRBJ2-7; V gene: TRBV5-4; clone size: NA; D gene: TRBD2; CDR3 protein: CASSLVGREAEQYF; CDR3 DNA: TGTGCCAGCAGCTTGGTCGGGAGGGAGGCCGAGCAGTACTTC
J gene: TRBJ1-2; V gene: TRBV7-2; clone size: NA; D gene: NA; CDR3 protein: CASSFEVNYHYGYTF; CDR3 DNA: TGTGCCAGCAGCTTCGAGGTTAACTACCACTATGGCTACACCTTC
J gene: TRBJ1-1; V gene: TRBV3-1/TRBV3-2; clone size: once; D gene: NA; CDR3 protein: CASSFQRNIEAFF; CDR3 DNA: TGTGCCAGCAGTTTCCAGAGGAACATTGAAGCTTTCTTT
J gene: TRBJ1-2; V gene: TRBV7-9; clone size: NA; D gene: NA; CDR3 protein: CASSLDEGANYGYTF; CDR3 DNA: TGTGCCAGCAGCTTAGATGAAGGGGCTAACTATGGCTACACCTTC
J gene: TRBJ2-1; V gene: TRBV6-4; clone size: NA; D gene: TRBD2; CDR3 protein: CASSDLAGGYNEQFF; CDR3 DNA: TGTGCCAGCAGTGACCTAGCGGGGGGATACAATGAGCAGTTCTTC
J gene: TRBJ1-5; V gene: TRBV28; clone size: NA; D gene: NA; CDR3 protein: CASRPDRTNQPQHF; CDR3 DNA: TGTGCCAGCAGGCCCGACAGGACTAATCAGCCCCAGCATTTT
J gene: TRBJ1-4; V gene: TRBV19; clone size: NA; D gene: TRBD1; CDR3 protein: CASSPTSRQGPTRNEKLFF; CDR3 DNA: TGTGCCAGTAGTCCCACTTCTCGACAGGGACCCACCCGTAATGAAAAACTGTTTTTT
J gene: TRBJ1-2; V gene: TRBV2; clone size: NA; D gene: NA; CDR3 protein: CASRPRTDWKGYTF; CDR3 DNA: TGTGCCAGCAGACCTCGGACAGACTGGAAGGGCTACACCTTC
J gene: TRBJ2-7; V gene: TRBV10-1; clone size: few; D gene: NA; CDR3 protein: CASSEGGPYEQYF; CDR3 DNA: TGCGCCAGCAGTGAGGGGGGCCCCTACGAGCAGTACTTC
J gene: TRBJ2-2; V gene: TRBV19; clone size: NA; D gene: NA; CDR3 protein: CASSIRAELTGELFF; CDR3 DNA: TGTGCCAGTAGTATTCGGGCGGAGCTCACCGGGGAGCTGTTTTTT
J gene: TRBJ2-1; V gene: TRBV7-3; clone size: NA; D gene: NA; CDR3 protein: CASSFGRGAYNEQFF; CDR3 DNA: TGTGCCAGCAGCTTTGGGAGGGGGGCCTACAATGAGCAGTTCTTC
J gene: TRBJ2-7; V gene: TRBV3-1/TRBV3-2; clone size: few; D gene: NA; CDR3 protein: CASSQGYEQYF; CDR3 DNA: TGTGCCAGCAGCCAAGGTTACGAGCAGTACTTC
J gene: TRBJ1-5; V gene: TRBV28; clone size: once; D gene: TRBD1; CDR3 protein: CASSSNHWTGVGNQPQHF; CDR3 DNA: TGTGCCAGCAGTTCCAATCACTGGACAGGGGTCGGCAATCAGCCCCAGCATTTT
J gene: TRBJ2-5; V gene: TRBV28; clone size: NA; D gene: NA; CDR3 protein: CASRAERTGNRETQYF; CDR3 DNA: TGTGCCAGCAGGGCTGAGCGAACCGGCAATCGGGAGACCCAGTACTTC
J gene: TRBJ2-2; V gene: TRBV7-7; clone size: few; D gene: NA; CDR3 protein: CASSQYGRTGELFF; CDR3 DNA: TGTGCTAGCAGCCAGTACGGACGAACCGGGGAGCTGTTTTTT
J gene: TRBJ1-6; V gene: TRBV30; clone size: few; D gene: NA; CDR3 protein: CAWSVPGQGNSPLHF; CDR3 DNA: TGTGCCTGGAGTGTACCTGGTCAGGGGAATTCACCCCTCCACTTT
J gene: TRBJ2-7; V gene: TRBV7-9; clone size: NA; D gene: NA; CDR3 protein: CASSLELHYEQYF; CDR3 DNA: TGTGCCAGCAGCTTAGAGTTGCACTACGAGCAGTACTTC
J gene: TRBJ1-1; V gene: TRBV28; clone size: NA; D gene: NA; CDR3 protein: CASSLTNTEAFF; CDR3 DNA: TGTGCCAGCAGTTTAACGAACACTGAAGCTTTCTTT
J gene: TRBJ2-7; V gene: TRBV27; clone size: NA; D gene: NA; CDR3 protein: CASQPLRARENEQYF; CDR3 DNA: TGTGCCAGCCAACCCCTTAGGGCCCGGGAGAACGAGCAGTACTTC
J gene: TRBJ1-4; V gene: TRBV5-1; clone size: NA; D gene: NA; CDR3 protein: CASSPGQRNEKLFF; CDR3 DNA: TGCGCCAGCAGCCCCGGACAGCGGAATGAAAAACTGTTTTTT
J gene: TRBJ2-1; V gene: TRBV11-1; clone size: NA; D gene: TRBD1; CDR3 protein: CASSFRQGTAYNEQFF; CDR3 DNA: TGTGCCAGCAGCTTCCGACAGGGAACGGCCTACAATGAACAGTTCTTC
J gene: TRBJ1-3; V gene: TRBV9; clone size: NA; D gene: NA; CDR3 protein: CASSSNSGNTIYF; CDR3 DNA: TGTGCCAGCAGCTCCAACTCTGGAAACACCATATATTTT
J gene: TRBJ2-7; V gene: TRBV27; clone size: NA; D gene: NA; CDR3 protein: CASSLGRTYEQYF; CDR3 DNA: TGTGCCAGCAGTTTGGGTCGTACCTACGAGCAGTACTTC
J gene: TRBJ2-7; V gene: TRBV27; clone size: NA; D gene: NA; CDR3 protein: CASSLRGYEEQYF; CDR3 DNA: TGTGCCAGCAGTTTACGAGGTTACGAGGAGCAGTACTTC
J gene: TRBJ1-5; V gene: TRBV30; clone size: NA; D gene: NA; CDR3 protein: CAWSGGTSNQPQHF; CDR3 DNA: TGTGCCTGGAGTGGGGGGACAAGCAATCAGCCCCAGCATTTT
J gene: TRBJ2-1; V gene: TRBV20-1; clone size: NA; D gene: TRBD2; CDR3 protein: CRFSGANEQFF; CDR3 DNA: TGCAGATTTAGCGGGGCTAATGAGCAGTTCTTC
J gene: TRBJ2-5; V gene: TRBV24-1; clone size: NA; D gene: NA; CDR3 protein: CATSDSRTQETQYF; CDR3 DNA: TGTGCCACCAGTGATAGCAGGACCCAAGAGACCCAGTACTTC
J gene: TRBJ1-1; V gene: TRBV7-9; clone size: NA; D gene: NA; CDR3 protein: CASRTGEGTEAFF; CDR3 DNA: TGTGCCAGCCGCACGGGGGAGGGCACTGAAGCTTTCTTT
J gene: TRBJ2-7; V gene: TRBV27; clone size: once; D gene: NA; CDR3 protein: CASSLGLTYEQYF; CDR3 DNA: TGTGCCAGCAGTCTGGGACTCACCTACGAGCAGTACTTC
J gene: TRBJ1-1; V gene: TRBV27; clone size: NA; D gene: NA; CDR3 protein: CTSSFGPGSTEAFF; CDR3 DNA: TGTACCAGCAGTTTTGGACCGGGAAGCACTGAAGCTTTCTTT
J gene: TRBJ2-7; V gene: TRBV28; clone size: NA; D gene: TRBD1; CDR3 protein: CASSFRTQGVLFYEQYF; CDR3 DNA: TGTGCCAGCAGTTTCCGTACACAGGGGGTACTCTTCTACGAGCAGTACTTC
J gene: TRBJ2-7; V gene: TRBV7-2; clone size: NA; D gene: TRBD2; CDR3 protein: CASSSRTSGTGEQYF; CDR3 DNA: TGTGCCAGCAGCTCGAGGACTAGCGGTACGGGCGAGCAGTACTTC